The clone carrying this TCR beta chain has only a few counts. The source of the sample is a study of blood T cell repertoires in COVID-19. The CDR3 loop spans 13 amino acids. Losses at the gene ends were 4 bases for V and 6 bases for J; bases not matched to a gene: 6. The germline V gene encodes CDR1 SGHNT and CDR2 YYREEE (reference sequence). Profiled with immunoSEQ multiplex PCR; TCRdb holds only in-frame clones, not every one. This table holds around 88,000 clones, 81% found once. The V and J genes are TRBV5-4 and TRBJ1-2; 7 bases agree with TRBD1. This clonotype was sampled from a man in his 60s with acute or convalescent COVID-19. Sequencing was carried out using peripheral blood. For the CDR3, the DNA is TGTGCCAGCAGCAAGGAGACAGGGAATGGCTACACCTTC. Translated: CASSKETGNGYTF.